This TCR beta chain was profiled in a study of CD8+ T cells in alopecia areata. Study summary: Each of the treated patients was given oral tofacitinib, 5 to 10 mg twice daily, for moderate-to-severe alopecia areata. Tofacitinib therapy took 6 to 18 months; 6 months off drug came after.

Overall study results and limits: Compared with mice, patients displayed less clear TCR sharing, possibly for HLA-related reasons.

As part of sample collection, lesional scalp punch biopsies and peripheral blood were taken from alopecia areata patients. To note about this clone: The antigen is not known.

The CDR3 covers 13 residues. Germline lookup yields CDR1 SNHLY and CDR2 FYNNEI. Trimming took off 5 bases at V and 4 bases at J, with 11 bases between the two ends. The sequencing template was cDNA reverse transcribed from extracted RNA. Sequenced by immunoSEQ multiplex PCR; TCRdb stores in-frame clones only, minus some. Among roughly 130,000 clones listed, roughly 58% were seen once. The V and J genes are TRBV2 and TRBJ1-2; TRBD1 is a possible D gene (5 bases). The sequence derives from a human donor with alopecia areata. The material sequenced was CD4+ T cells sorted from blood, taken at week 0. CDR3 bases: TGTGCCAGCAGTCCCGGGGGGAGCTATGGCTACACCTTC. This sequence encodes CASSPGGSYGYTF.